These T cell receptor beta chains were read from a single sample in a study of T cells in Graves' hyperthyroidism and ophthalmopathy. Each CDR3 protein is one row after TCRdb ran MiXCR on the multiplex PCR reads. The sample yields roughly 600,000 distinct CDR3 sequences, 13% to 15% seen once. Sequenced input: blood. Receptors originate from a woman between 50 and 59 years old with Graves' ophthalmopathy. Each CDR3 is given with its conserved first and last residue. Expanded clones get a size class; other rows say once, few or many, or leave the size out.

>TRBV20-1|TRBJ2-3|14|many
CSANQGDPTDTQYF
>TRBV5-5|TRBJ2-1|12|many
CASSATSFEQFF
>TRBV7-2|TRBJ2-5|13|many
CASRSAGAETQYF
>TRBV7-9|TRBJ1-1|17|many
CASSSYRGRNGLTEAFF
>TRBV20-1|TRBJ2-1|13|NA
CSARRPSANEQFF
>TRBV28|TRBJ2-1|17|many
CASSPITVGYSYNEQFF
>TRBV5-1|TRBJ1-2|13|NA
CASSKNRDYGYTF
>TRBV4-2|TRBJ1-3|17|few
CASSQDTQGSRGNTIYF
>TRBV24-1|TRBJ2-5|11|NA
CATGTSETQYF
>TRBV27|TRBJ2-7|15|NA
CASSLGSGRLYEQYF
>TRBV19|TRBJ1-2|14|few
CASSLRDRGYGYTF